The present T cell receptor beta chain was sequenced within a study of T cells in Graves' hyperthyroidism and ophthalmopathy. Study-level points and caveats: For ophthalmopathy, model prediction preceded onset by a median 6.5 months. From stable hyperthyroidism, ophthalmopathy was set apart by a 13 V-J model. In blood, most of the thyroid clonotypes expanded above 0.001 were also present.

RNA transcripts served as the template for amplifying TCR beta CDR3 regions. Primed by the HTBI set, a first-round RT-PCR was run on the TCR CDR3. TCRdb redid the calling of the multiplex PCR reads with MiXCR, one entry per CDR3 protein. This table holds about 700,000 distinct CDR3 sequences, about 45% found once. Lactation, pregnancy, other autoimmune disease or uncontrolled infection led to exclusion of patients. The CDR3 totals 14 residues. Trimming took 6 bases from V and 4 from J; bases not matched to a gene: 7. Germline V gene data show CDR1 as MNHEY and CDR2 as SVGAGI. As regards this clonotype: Its target is unknown.

Sequences were obtained from peripheral blood or thyroid tissue (not recorded which). The source is an adult man with Graves' disease, either hyperthyroidism or ophthalmopathy (not recorded which). The V gene is TRBV6-5, the J gene TRBJ2-7; 9 bases agree with TRBD2. Here the CDR3 reads CASSRPTSGYEQYF. The CDR3 DNA follows: TGTGCCAGCAGCCGCCCGACTAGCGGTTACGAGCAGTACTTC.